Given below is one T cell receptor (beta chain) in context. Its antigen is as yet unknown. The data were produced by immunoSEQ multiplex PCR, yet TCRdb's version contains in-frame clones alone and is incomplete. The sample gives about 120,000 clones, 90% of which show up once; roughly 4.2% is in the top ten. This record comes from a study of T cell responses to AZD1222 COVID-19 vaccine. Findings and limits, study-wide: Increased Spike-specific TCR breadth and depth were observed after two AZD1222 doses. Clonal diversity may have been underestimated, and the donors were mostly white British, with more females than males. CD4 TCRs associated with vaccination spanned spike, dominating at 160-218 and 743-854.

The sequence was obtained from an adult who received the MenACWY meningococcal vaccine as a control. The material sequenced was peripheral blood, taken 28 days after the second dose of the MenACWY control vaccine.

The DNA for the CDR3 is TGTGCCAGCAGCTTAGGGGACGGGGGTCTTCACACAGATACGCAGTATTTT. This gives the protein CASSLGDGGLHTDTQYF. The chain couples TRBV11-3 to TRBJ2-3, with D perhaps matching TRBD2 (6 bases). The germline V gene has CDR1 SGHNT and CDR2 YENEEA. This CDR3 is built from 17 residues. V was shortened by 1 base and J by 2 bases, with 16 bases between the two germline ends.